The T cell receptor beta chain under discussion was sequenced for a study of control samples from healthy donors and cancer patients. The CDR3 is made up of 13 amino acids. Trimming took off 9 bases at V and 1 base at J, with 10 bases between the two ends. From germline, CDR1 is KGHDR and CDR2 SFDVKD. TCRdb's table, derived via immunoSEQ multiplex PCR, lists solely in-frame clones and lacks some. The data show some 71,000 clones, roughly 86% seen once. This rearrangement joins TRBV24-1 to TRBJ2-3; D is perhaps TRBD2 (5 bases). This sequence originates from a man between 60 and 70 years old with lung cancer. Sequencing was done on a sample of PBMCs. The CDR3 nucleotides are TGTGCCACCCGGGGAGAACGCACAGATACGCAGTATTTT. This encodes CATRGERTDTQYF.